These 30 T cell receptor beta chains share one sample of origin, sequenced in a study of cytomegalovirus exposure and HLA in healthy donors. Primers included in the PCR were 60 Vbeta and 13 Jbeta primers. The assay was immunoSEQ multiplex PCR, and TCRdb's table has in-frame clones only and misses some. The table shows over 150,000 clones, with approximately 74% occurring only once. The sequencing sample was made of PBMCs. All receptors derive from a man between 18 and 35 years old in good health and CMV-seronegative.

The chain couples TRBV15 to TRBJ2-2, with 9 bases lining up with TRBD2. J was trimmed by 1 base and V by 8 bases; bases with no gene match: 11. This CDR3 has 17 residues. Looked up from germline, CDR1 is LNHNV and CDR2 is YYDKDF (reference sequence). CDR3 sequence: CATRIKAGGLNTGELFF. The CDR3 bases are TGTGCCACCCGGATTAAAGCGGGGGGCCTGAACACCGGGGAGCTGTTTTTT.

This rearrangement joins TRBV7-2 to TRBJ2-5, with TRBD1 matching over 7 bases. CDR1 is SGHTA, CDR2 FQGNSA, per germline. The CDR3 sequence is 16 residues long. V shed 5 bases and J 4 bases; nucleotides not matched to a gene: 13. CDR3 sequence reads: CASSPRLTGTGETQYF. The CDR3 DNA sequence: TGTGCCAGCAGCCCAAGACTGACAGGGACGGGAGAGACCCAGTACTTC. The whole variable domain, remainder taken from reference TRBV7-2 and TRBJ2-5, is GAGVSQSPSNKVTEKGKDVELRCDPISGHTALYWYRQSLGQGLEFLIYFQGNSAPDKSGLPSDRFSAERTGGSVSTLTIQRTQQEDSAVYLCASSPRLTGTGETQYFGPGTRLLVL.

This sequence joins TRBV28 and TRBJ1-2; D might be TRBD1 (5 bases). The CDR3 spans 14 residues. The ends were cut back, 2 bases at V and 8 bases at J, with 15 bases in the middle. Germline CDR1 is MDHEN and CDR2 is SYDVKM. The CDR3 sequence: CASSLVGARGGYTF. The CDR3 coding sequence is TGTGCCAGCAGTTTAGTCGGGGCCCGGGGGGGCTACACCTTC.

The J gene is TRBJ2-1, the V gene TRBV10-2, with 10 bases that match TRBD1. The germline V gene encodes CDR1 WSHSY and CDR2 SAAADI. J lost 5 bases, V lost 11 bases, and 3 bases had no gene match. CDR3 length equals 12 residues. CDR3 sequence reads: CAGTGDHNEQFF. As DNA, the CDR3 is TGCGCCGGGACAGGGGATCACAATGAGCAGTTCTTC.

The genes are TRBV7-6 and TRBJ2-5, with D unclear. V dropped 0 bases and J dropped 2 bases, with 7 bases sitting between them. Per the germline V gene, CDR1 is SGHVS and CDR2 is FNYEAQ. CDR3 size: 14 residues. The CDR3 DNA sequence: TGTGCCAGCAGCTTAGCCGGAGTACAAGAGACCCAGTACTTC. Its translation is CASSLAGVQETQYF. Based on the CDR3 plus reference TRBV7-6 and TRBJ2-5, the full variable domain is GAGVSQSPRYKVTKRGQDVALRCDPISGHVSLYWYRQALGQGPEFLTYFNYEAQQDKSGLPNDRFSAERPEGSISTLTIQRTEQRDSAMYRCASSLAGVQETQYFGPGTRLLVL.

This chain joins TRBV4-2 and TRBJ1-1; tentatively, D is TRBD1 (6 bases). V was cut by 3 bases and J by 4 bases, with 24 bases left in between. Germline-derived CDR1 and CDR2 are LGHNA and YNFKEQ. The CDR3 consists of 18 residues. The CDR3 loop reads CASSQMEGGAYRSTEAFF. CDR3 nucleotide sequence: TGTGCCAGCAGCCAGATGGAGGGGGGGGCGTATCGGAGCACTGAAGCTTTCTTT.

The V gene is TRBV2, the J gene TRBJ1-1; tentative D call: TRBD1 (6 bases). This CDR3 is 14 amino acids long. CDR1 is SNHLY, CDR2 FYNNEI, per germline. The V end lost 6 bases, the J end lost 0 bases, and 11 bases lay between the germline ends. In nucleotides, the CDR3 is TGTGCCAGCAGGTACAGGGTCCTGAACACTGAAGCTTTCTTT. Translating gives CASRYRVLNTEAFF.

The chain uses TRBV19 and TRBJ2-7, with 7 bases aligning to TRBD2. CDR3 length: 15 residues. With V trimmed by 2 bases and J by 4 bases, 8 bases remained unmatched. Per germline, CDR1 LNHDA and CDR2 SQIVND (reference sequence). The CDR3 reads CASSIRLAEFYEQYF. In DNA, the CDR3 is TGTGCCAGTAGTATAAGACTAGCAGAATTTTACGAGCAGTACTTC.

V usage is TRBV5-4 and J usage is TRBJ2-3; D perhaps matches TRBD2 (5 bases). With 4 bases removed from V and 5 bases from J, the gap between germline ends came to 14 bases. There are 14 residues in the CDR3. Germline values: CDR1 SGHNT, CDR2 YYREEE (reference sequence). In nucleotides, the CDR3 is TGTGCCAGCAGCGGTCGCCAGGCGGGAGATACGCAGTATTTT. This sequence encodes CASSGRQAGDTQYF.

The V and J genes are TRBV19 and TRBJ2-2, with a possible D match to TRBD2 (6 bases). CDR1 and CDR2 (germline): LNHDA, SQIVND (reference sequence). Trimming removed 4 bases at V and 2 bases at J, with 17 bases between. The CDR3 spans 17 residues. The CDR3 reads CASSTDRWGVNTGELFF. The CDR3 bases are TGTGCCAGTAGTACTGACAGATGGGGGGTCAACACCGGGGAGCTGTTTTTT.

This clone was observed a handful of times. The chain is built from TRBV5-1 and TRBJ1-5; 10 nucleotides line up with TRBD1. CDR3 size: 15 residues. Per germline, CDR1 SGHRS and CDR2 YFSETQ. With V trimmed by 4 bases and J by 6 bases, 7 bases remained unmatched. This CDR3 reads CASSLGTGAGQPQHF. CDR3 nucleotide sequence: TGCGCCAGCAGCCTGGGGACAGGGGCGGGTCAGCCCCAGCATTTT.

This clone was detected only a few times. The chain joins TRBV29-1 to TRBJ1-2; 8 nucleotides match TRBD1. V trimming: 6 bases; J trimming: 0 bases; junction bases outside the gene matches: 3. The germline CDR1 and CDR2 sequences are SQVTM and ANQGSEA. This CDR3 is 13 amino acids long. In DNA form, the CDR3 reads TGCAGCGTGGTGACAGGGGCTAACTATGGCTACACCTTC. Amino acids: CSVVTGANYGYTF.

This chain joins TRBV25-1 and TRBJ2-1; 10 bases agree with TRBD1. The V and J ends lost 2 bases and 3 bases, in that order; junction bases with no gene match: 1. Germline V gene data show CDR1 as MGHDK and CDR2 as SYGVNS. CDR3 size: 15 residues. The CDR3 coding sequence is TGTGCCAGCAGTGAACGGGACAGGGGCTACAATGAGCAGTTCTTC. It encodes CASSERDRGYNEQFF.

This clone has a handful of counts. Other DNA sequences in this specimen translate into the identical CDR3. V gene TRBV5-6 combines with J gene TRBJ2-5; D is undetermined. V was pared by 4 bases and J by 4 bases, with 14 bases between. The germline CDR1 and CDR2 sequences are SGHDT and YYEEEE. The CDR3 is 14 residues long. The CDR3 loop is CASSLAAGRETQYF. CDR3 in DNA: TGTGCCAGCAGCCTGGCGGCAGGTCGAGAGACCCAGTACTTC.

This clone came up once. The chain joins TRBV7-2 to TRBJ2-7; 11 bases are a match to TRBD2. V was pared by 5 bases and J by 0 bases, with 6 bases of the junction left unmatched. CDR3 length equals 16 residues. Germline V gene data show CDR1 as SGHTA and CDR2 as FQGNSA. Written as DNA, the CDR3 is TGTGCCAGCAGCCCCAGACTAGCGGGGTACTCCTACGAGCAGTACGTC. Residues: CASSPRLAGYSYEQYV.

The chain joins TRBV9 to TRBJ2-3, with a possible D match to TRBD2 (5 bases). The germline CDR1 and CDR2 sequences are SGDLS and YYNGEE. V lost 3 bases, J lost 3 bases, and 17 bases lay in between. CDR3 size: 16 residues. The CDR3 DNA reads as TGTGCCAGCAGCGGATCTAGCCCCGTCGTGACAGATACGCAGTATTTT. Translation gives CASSGSSPVVTDTQYF.

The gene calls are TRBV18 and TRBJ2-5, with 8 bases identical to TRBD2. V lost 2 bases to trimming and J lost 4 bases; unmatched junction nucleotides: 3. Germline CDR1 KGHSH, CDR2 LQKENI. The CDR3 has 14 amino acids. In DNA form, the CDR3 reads TGTGCCAGCTCACCAAGGCTAGCGGGAGAGACCCAGTACTTC. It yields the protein CASSPRLAGETQYF.

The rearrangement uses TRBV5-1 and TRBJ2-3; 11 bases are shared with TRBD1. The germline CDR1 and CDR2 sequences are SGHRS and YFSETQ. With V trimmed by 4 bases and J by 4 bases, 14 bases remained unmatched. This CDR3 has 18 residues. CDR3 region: CASSRGTGGALRADTQYF. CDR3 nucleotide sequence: TGCGCCAGCAGCCGCGGGACAGGGGGTGCCCTTAGGGCAGATACGCAGTATTTT.

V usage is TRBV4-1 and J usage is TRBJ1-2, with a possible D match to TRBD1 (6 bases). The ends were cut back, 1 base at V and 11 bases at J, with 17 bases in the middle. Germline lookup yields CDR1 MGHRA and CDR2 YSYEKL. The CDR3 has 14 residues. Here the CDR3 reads CASSQGDTLWGYTF. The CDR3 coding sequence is TGCGCCAGCAGCCAAGGGGACACTCTATGGGGATACACCTTC.

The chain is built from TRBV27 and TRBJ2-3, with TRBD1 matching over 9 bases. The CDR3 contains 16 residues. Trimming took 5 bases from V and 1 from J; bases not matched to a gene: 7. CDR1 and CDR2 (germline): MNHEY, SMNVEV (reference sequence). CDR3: CASSSRTGGGTDTQYF. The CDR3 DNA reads TGTGCCAGCAGTAGCCGAACAGGGGGCGGCACAGATACGCAGTATTTT.

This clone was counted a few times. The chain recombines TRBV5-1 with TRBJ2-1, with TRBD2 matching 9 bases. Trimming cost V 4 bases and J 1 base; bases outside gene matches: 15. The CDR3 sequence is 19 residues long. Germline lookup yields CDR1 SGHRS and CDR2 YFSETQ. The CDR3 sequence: CASSPRWLAGLGSYNEQFF. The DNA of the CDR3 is TGCGCCAGCAGCCCCCGATGGCTAGCGGGGTTGGGGTCCTACAATGAGCAGTTCTTC.

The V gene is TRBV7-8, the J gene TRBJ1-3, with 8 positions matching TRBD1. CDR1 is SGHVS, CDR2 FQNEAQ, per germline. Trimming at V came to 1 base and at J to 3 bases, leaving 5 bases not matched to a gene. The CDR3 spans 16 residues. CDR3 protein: CASSLGTGHFGNTIYF. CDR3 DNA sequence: TGTGCCAGCAGCTTAGGGACAGGGCATTTTGGAAACACCATATATTTT.

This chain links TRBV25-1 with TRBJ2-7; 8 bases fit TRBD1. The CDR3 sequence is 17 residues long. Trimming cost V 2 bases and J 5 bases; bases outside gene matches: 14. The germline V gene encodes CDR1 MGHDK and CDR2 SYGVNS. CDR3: CASSERYGRQGAHEQYF. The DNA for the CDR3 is TGTGCCAGCAGTGAAAGGTACGGGCGGCAGGGGGCCCACGAGCAGTACTTC.

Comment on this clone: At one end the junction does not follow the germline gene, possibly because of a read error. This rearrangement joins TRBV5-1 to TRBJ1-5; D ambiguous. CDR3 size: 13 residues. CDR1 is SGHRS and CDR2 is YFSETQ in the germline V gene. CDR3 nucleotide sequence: TGCGCCAGCAGCTTGCAAGCTGAGGAGCCCCGGCATTTT. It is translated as CASSLQAEEPRHF.

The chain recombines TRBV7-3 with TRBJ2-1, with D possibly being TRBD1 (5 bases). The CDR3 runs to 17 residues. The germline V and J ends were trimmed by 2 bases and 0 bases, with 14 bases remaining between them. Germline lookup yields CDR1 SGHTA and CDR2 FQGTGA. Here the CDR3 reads CASSLSGAKSSYNEQFF. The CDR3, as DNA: TGTGCCAGCAGCTTATCTGGGGCGAAGAGCTCCTACAATGAGCAGTTCTTC.

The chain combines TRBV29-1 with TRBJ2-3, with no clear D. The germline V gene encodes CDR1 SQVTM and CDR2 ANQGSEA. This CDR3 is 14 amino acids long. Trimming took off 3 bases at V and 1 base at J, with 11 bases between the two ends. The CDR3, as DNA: TGCAGCGTTGACGATTACAGACGCACAGATACGCAGTATTTT. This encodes CSVDDYRRTDTQYF.

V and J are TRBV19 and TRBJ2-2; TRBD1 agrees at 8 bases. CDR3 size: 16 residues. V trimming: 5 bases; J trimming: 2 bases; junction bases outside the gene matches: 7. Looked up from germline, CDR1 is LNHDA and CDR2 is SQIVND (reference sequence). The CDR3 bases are TGTGCCAGTAGTGGGCAGGGGGCTTCTAACACCGGGGAGCTGTTTTTT. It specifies CASSGQGASNTGELFF.

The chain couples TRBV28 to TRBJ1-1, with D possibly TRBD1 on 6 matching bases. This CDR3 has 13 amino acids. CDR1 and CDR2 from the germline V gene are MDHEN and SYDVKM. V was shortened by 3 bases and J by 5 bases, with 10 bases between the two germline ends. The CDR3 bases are TGTGCCAGCAGTTTCAACAGGGAAACTGAAGCTTTCTTT. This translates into CASSFNRETEAFF. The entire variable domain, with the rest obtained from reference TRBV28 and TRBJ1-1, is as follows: DVKVTQSSRYLVKRTGEKVFLECVQDMDHENMFWYRQDPGLGLRLIYFSYDVKMKEKGDIPEGYSVSREKKERFSLILESASTNQTSMYLCASSFNRETEAFFGQGTRLTVV.

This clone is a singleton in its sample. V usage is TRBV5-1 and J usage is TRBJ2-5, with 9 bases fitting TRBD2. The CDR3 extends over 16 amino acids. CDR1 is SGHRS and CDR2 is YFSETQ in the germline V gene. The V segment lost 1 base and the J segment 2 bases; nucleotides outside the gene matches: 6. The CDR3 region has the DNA TGCGCCAGCAGCTTGTCGGCTAGCGGGGCACAAGAGACCCAGTACTTC. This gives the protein CASSLSASGAQETQYF.

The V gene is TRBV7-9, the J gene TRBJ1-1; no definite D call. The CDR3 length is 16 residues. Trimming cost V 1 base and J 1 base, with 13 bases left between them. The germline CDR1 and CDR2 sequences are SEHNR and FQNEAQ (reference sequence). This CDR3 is CASSLGRSLQNTEAFF. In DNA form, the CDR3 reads TGTGCCAGCAGCTTAGGGAGGAGCCTCCAGAACACTGAAGCTTTCTTT.